Listed below are T cell receptor beta chains from one sample, sequenced in a study of blood T cell repertoires in COVID-19. Measured with immunoSEQ multiplex PCR; TCRdb has only the in-frame clones, and not every one. The sample lists 200,000 to 250,000 clones; approximately 82% were seen once. The material sequenced was peripheral blood. These receptors were obtained from an elderly woman with acute or convalescent COVID-19. Each CDR3 is given with its conserved first and last residue. A D gene is named only where the DNA matches it firmly. The size entry is marked missing in some rows and otherwise reads once, few, many or a size class.

d_gene	v_gene	abundance	j_gene	CDR3nt	CDR3aa
-	TRBV18	-	TRBJ2-2	TGTGCCAGCTCACCAGGTATACAGGGGAACACCGGGGAGCTGTTTTTT	CASSPGIQGNTGELFF
-	TRBV9	-	TRBJ1-1	TGTGCCAGCAGCGTAGATCCGGGAACGAACACTGAAGCTTTCTTT	CASSVDPGTNTEAFF
TRBD1	TRBV19	-	TRBJ2-3	TGTGCCAGTAGTACATCGACAGGGATGGTGTCAGATACGCAGTATTTT	CASSTSTGMVSDTQYF
-	TRBV6-4	-	TRBJ1-2	TGTGCCAGCAGTGACAGGGCGGCGGGTCCTTGGGGCTACACCTTC	CASSDRAAGPWGYTF
-	TRBV20-1	-	TRBJ1-2	TGCAGTGCTAGTGACCGGACAGCGAACTATGGCTACACCTTC	CSASDRTANYGYTF
TRBD1	TRBV12-3/TRBV12-4	few	TRBJ1-2	TGTGCCAGCAGTCCGGGACAGGGACTTGGCTACACCTTC	CASSPGQGLGYTF
-	TRBV12-5	once	TRBJ1-4	TGTGCTAGTGGTTTGACTCCCGGGGGGACCGCCTCTAATGAAAAACTGTTTTTT	CASGLTPGGTASNEKLFF
-	TRBV5-4	-	TRBJ1-3	TGTGCCAGCAGCTTGGAACTCTCTGGAAACACCATATATTTT	CASSLELSGNTIYF
-	TRBV19	-	TRBJ2-2	TGTGCCAGTAGAAGGACTCGGAGGGAAACCACCGGGGAGCTGTTTTTT	CASRRTRRETTGELFF
-	TRBV9	few	TRBJ1-4	TGTGCCAGCAGCGTAGGGCCACAAACGGGTGAAAAACTGTTTTTT	CASSVGPQTGEKLFF
-	TRBV19	-	TRBJ1-6	TGTGCCAGTAGTCCCGGGCGGGGGACTTCACCCCTCCACTTT	CASSPGRGTSPLHF
TRBD1	TRBV7-2	-	TRBJ1-2	TGTGCCAGCAGGCCTACAGGGGAAAACTATGGCTACACCTTC	CASRPTGENYGYTF
-	TRBV9	-	TRBJ1-2	TGTGCCAGCAGCGGTAAGGAGCCGGTAAACTATGGCTACACCTTC	CASSGKEPVNYGYTF
TRBD2	TRBV7-9	-	TRBJ2-2	TGTGCCAGCAGCGGCCCAGCGGGGGGTTCGAACACCGGGGAGCTGTTTTTT	CASSGPAGGSNTGELFF
-	TRBV3-1/TRBV3-2	-	TRBJ1-6	TGTGCCAGCAGCCAAGTCTCTGGAGATAATTCACCCCTCCACTTT	CASSQVSGDNSPLHF
-	TRBV7-9	-	TRBJ1-4	TGTGCCAGCAGTCCGTCAGAGGCGTCTGAAAAACTGTTTTTT	CASSPSEASEKLFF
TRBD1	TRBV5-6	-	TRBJ1-2	TGTGCCAGCAGCTTGGGGACAGGGGGCAGCTATGGCTACACCTTC	CASSLGTGGSYGYTF
-	TRBV18	-	TRBJ1-5	TGTGCCAGCTCACCAGGAGGGGGGGACAATCAGCCCCAGCATTTT	CASSPGGGDNQPQHF
-	TRBV7-3	-	TRBJ1-3	TGTGCCAGCAGCCCGGGGGGCTCTGGAAACACCATATATTTT	CASSPGGSGNTIYF
TRBD1	TRBV5-4	-	TRBJ1-2	TGTGCCAGCAGCTTGGTGCAGGGGACAGACTATGGCTACACCTTC	CASSLVQGTDYGYTF
-	TRBV28	-	TRBJ1-5	TGTGCCAGCAGTACATCCGGGGTGTTGGAGCCCCAGCATTTT	CASSTSGVLEPQHF
TRBD1	TRBV19	once	TRBJ1-2	TGTGCCAGTAGTATAGGAGGGGGCACTCAGGGCTACACCTTC	CASSIGGGTQGYTF
-	TRBV4-2	-	TRBJ1-6	TGTGCCAGCAGCCAAGATAACCCTAGTTTAGGGGCCTATAATTCACCCCTCCACTTT	CASSQDNPSLGAYNSPLHF
-	TRBV7-9	-	TRBJ1-2	TGTGCCAGCAGCCCCTCGGGGGGCGGGACAAGGGACTATGGCTACACCTTC	CASSPSGGGTRDYGYTF
TRBD1	TRBV30	-	TRBJ1-2	TGTGCCTGGAGTCCCGGGACAGGGTCAAACTATGGCTACACCTTC	CAWSPGTGSNYGYTF
TRBD1	TRBV7-9	-	TRBJ2-1	TGTGCCAGCAGCTCCCAGGGCAGGACAGGGAGGAACTACAATGAGCAGTTCTTC	CASSSQGRTGRNYNEQFF